The clone carrying this T cell receptor beta chain occurred a few times. A TCRbeta library incorporating unique molecular identifiers was prepared. TCRdb passed the PCR reads through MiXCR, listing each CDR3 protein once. The sample yields roughly 400,000 distinct CDR3 sequences, roughly 22% seen once. From germline, CDR1 is SQVTM and CDR2 ANQGSEA. The CDR3 runs 14 residues. V was cut by 0 bases and J by 10 bases, with 18 bases left in between. This sample is drawn from a study of T-cell reconstitution after alpha-beta-depleted transplantation in children. The sequencing here drew on PBMCs from the stem cell graft donor, taken from the stem cell graft. The TCR comes from a human donor who donated a stem cell graft to a child with acute myeloid leukemia. The rearrangement joins TRBV29-1 to TRBJ1-1; D possibly corresponds to TRBD1 (5 bases). The CDR3 nucleotides read TGCAGCGTTGAAGATTTCTTGAGGGACGCAACAGCTTTCTTT. Protein: CSVEDFLRDATAFF.